Listed below are T cell receptor beta chains from one sample, sequenced in a study of shared clonotypes between healthy human individuals. Generated by immunoSEQ multiplex PCR, the TCRdb table keeps only in-frame clones and is missing some. The sample has hundreds of thousands of clones, 95% to 97% seen once. The sequenced sample was naive CD8+ T cells sorted from blood. The source is a woman in her 30s in good health. Both conserved end residues are part of each CDR3. The D gene is left open where the match is weak.

d_gene: TRBD1
j_gene: TRBJ1-1
v_gene: TRBV19
CDR3aa: CASSNPWTGGSEVAFF
CDR3nt: TGTGCCAGTAGTAACCCCTGGACAGGGGGGAGTGAGGTAGCTTTCTTT

d_gene: .
j_gene: TRBJ1-1
v_gene: TRBV15
CDR3aa: CATSRAGTEAFF
CDR3nt: TGTGCCACCAGCAGAGCTGGGACTGAAGCTTTCTTT

d_gene: .
j_gene: TRBJ1-2
v_gene: TRBV28
CDR3aa: CASRPQGLPSGYTF
CDR3nt: TGTGCCAGCAGACCTCAGGGGCTCCCAAGCGGCTACACCTTC

d_gene: .
j_gene: TRBJ2-1
v_gene: TRBV5-1
CDR3aa: CASSPTEGEYNEQFF
CDR3nt: TGCGCCAGCAGTCCGACAGAGGGGGAGTACAATGAGCAGTTCTTC

d_gene: TRBD1
j_gene: TRBJ1-2
v_gene: TRBV28
CDR3aa: CASSLSGTGLINYGYTF
CDR3nt: TGTGCCAGCAGTTTATCCGGGACAGGGTTAATTAACTATGGCTACACCTTC

d_gene: .
j_gene: TRBJ2-5
v_gene: TRBV9
CDR3aa: CASSVGDRETQYF
CDR3nt: TGTGCCAGCAGCGTAGGTGACCGAGAGACCCAGTACTTC

d_gene: TRBD1
j_gene: TRBJ1-4
v_gene: TRBV6-1
CDR3aa: CASSEDRGHIGANEKLFF
CDR3nt: TGTGCCAGCAGTGAAGACAGGGGGCATATTGGTGCTAATGAAAAACTGTTTTTT

d_gene: TRBD1
j_gene: TRBJ1-5
v_gene: TRBV2
CDR3aa: CASRDLDRAGQPQHF
CDR3nt: TGTGCCAGCAGGGATCTTGACAGGGCTGGTCAGCCCCAGCATTTT

d_gene: .
j_gene: TRBJ1-4
v_gene: TRBV6-5
CDR3aa: CASSSLAGSNEKLFF
CDR3nt: TGTGCCAGCAGTTCCTTAGCAGGGAGTAATGAAAAACTGTTTTTT

d_gene: .
j_gene: TRBJ2-1
v_gene: TRBV25-1
CDR3aa: CASSSGQSSYNEQFF
CDR3nt: TGTGCCAGCAGTTCGGGACAAAGCTCCTACAATGAGCAGTTCTTC

d_gene: .
j_gene: TRBJ2-1
v_gene: TRBV2
CDR3aa: CASSPNSGQRDEQFF
CDR3nt: TGTGCCAGCAGTCCCAATTCTGGACAGCGCGATGAGCAGTTCTTC

d_gene: .
j_gene: TRBJ1-2
v_gene: TRBV19
CDR3aa: CASRNLDRPDYGYTF
CDR3nt: TGTGCCAGTAGGAACCTAGACAGGCCCGACTATGGCTACACCTTC

d_gene: .
j_gene: TRBJ2-1
v_gene: TRBV7-8
CDR3aa: CASSLGLSSYNEQFF
CDR3nt: TGTGCCAGCAGCTTGGGGCTAAGCTCCTACAATGAGCAGTTCTTC

d_gene: .
j_gene: TRBJ1-1
v_gene: TRBV5-1
CDR3aa: CASSLTANTEAFF
CDR3nt: TGCGCCAGCAGCTTGACCGCGAACACTGAAGCTTTCTTT

d_gene: .
j_gene: TRBJ2-5
v_gene: TRBV7-6
CDR3aa: CASSLAGSSETQYF
CDR3nt: TGTGCCAGCAGCTTAGCGGGGTCCTCAGAGACCCAGTACTTC

d_gene: TRBD2
j_gene: TRBJ2-1
v_gene: TRBV5-1
CDR3aa: CASSLAGVNEQFF
CDR3nt: TGCGCCAGCAGCTTAGCGGGAGTGAATGAGCAGTTCTTC

d_gene: TRBD1
j_gene: TRBJ2-7
v_gene: TRBV16
CDR3aa: CASSQSRTGDSYEQYF
CDR3nt: TGTGCCAGCAGCCAATCCCGGACAGGGGATTCCTACGAGCAGTACTTC

d_gene: .
j_gene: TRBJ2-7
v_gene: TRBV7-9
CDR3aa: CASSPFTGSEQYF
CDR3nt: TGTGCCAGCAGCCCGTTTACAGGGAGCGAGCAGTACTTC

d_gene: .
j_gene: TRBJ2-2
v_gene: TRBV6-5
CDR3aa: CASSYGVNTGELFF
CDR3nt: TGTGCCAGCAGTTACGGGGTTAACACCGGGGAGCTGTTTTTT

d_gene: TRBD2
j_gene: TRBJ2-3
v_gene: TRBV7-3
CDR3aa: CASSLLVVAGVADTQYF
CDR3nt: TGTGCCAGCAGCTTACTGGTCGTAGCGGGAGTGGCAGATACGCAGTATTTT

d_gene: .
j_gene: TRBJ1-2
v_gene: TRBV10-1
CDR3aa: CASSGGGAYGYTF
CDR3nt: TGCGCCAGCAGCGGGGGGGGCGCCTATGGCTACACCTTC

d_gene: .
j_gene: TRBJ2-7
v_gene: TRBV10-3
CDR3aa: CAISERTGSSYEQYF
CDR3nt: TGTGCCATCAGCGAGCGGACGGGGAGCTCCTACGAGCAGTACTTC

d_gene: TRBD1
j_gene: TRBJ2-7
v_gene: TRBV28
CDR3aa: CASSLFLGDSDNYEQYF
CDR3nt: TGTGCCAGCAGTCTATTCCTCGGGGACAGCGATAACTACGAGCAGTACTTC

d_gene: .
j_gene: TRBJ2-1
v_gene: TRBV5-1
CDR3aa: CASSWGIGEVEQFF
CDR3nt: TGCGCCAGCAGCTGGGGGATAGGAGAGGTTGAGCAGTTCTTC

d_gene: .
j_gene: TRBJ2-7
v_gene: TRBV6-4
CDR3aa: CASKRGPEGPYEQYF
CDR3nt: TGTGCCAGCAAACGCGGACCAGAGGGGCCTTACGAGCAGTACTTC

d_gene: .
j_gene: TRBJ2-2
v_gene: TRBV28
CDR3aa: CASSLNPFGLGELFF
CDR3nt: TGTGCCAGCAGTTTAAATCCTTTCGGTTTAGGGGAGCTGTTTTTT

d_gene: .
j_gene: TRBJ1-1
v_gene: TRBV7-6
CDR3aa: CASSGELGSGRTEAFF
CDR3nt: TGTGCCAGCAGCGGGGAACTTGGATCGGGTCGCACTGAAGCTTTCTTT

d_gene: .
j_gene: TRBJ2-1
v_gene: TRBV19
CDR3aa: CASSIVGFLPGEQFF
CDR3nt: TGTGCCAGTAGTATAGTCGGCTTCCTACCCGGTGAGCAGTTCTTC